This entry is about one T cell receptor (beta chain). The data were produced by immunoSEQ multiplex PCR, yet TCRdb's version contains in-frame clones alone and is incomplete. The sample comprises roughly 62,000 clones, around 81% of which are singletons, and 9.6% rests with the top ten. This entry is derived from a study of blood T cell repertoires in COVID-19. Study as a whole: From the United States, Italy and Spain came samples of acute and convalescent COVID-19. The analysed material was cDNA or gDNA that came from T cells, B-cell-depleted T cells, or PBMCs.

A Seattle source enrolled patients during active infection and followed them longitudinally. The V gene's germline CDR1 is MDHEN and CDR2 SYDVKM. This CDR3 is built from 15 residues. Trimming took 5 bases from V and 2 from J, leaving 12 bases between them. The TCR comes from an elderly man with COVID-19, enrolled during active disease. The chain combines TRBV28 with TRBJ1-4, with unresolved D. Sample: peripheral blood. The CDR3 DNA reads as TGTGCCAGCAGTCGCCAGGTCGAGACTAATGAAAAACTGTTTTTT. Protein product: CASSRQVETNEKLFF.